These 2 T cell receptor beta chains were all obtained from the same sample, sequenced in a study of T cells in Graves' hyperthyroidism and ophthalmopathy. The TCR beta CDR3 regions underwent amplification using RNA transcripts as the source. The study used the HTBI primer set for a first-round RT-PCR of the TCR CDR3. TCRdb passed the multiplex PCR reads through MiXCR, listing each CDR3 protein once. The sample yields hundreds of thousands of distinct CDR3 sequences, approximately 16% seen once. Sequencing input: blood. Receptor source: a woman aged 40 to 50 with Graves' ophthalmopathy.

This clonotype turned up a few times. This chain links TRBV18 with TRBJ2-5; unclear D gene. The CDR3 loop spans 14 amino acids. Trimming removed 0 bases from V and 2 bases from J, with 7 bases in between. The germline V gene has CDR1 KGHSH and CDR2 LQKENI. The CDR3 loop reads CASSPPATQETQYF. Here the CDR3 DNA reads TGTGCCAGCTCACCACCGGCCACACAAGAGACCCAGTACTTC.

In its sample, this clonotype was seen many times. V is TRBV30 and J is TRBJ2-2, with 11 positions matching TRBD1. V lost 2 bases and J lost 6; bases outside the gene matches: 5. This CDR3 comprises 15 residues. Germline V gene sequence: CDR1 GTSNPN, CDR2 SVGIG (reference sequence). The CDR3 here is CAWSRAGQGAGELFF. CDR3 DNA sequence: TGTGCCTGGAGTCGAGCGGGACAGGGGGCCGGGGAGCTGTTTTTT.